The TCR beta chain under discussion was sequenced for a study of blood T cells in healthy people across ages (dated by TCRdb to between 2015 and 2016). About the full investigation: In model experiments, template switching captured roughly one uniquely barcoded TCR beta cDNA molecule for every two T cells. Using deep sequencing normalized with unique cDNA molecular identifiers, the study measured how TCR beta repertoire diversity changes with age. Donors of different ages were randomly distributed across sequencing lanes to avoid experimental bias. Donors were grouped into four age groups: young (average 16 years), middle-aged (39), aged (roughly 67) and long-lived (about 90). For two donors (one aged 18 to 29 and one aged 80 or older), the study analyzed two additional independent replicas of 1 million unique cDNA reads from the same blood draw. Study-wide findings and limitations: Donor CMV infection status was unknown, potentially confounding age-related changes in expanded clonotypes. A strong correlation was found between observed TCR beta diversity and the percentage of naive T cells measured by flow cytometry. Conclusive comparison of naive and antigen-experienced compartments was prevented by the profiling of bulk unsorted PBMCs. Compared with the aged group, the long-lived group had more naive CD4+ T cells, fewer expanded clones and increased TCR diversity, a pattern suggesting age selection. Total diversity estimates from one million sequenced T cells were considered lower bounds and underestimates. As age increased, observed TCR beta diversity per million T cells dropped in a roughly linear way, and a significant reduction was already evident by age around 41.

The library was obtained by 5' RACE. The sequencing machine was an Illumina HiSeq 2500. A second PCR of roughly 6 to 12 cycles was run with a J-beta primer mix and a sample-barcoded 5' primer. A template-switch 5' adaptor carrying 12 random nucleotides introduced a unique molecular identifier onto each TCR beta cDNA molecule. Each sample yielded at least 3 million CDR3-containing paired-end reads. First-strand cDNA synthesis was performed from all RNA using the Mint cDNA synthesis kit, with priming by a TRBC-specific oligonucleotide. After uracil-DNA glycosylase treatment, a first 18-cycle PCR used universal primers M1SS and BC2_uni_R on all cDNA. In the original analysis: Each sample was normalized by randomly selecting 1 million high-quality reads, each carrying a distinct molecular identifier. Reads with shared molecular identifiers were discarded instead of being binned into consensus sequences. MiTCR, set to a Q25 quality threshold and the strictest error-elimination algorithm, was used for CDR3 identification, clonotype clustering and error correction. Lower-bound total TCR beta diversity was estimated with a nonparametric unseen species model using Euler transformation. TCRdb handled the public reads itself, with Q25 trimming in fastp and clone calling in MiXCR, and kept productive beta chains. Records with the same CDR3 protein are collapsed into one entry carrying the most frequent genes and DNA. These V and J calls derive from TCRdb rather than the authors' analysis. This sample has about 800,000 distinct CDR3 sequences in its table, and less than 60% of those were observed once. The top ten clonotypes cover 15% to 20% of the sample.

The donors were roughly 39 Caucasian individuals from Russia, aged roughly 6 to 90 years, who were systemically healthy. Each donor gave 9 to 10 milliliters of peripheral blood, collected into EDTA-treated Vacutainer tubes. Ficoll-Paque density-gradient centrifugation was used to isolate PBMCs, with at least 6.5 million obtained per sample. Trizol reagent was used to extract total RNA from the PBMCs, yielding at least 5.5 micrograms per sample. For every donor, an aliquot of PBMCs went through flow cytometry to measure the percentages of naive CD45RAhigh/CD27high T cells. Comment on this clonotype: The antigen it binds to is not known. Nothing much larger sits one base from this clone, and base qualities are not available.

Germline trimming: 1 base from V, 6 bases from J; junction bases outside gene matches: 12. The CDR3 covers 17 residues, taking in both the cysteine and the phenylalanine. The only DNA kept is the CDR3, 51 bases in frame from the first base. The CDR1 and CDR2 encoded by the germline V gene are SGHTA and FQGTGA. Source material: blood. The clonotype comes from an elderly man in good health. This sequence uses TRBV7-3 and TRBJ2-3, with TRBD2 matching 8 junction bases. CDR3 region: CASSLKGGSGGPDTQYF. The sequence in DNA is TGTGCCAGCAGCTTAAAAGGAGGGTCGGGAGGGCCGGATACGCAGTATTTT.